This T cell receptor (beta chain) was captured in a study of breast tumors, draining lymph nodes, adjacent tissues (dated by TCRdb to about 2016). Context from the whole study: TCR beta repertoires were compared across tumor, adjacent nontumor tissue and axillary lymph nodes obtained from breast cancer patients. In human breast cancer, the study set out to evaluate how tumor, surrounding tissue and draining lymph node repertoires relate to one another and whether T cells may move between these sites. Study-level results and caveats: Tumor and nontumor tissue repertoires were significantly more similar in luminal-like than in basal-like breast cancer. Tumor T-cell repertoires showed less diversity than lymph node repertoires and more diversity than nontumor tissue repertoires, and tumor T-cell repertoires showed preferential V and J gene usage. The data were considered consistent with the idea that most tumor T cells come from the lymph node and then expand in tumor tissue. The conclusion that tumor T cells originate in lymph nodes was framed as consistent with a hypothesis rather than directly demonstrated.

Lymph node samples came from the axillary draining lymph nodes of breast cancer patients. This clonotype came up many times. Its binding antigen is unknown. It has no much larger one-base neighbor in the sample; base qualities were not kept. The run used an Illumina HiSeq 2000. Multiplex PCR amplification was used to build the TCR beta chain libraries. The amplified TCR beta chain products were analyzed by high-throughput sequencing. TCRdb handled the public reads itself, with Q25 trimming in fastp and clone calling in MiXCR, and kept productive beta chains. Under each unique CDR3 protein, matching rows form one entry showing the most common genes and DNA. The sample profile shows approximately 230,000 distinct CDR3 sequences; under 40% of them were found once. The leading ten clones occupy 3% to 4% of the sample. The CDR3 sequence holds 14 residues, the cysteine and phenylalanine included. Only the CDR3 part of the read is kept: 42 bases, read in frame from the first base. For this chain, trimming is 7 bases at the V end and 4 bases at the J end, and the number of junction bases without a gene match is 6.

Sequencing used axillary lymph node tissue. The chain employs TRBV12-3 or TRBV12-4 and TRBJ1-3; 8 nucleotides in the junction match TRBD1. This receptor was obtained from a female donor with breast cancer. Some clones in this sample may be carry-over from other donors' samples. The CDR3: CASTLTGAGNTIYF. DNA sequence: TGTGCCAGCACCTTGACAGGGGCCGGAAACACCATATATTTT.